The 3 T cell receptor beta chains presented below share a single source sample, sequenced in a study of blood T cell repertoires in COVID-19. Some clones are missing from TCRdb's copy, which holds only in-frame ones; the method was immunoSEQ multiplex PCR. The profile shows over 200,000 clones, 88% of them singletons. Source material: peripheral blood. These receptors all come from a man aged 60 to 75 who had recovered from COVID-19.

V is TRBV27 and J is TRBJ1-2; 9 nucleotides align to TRBD1. The germline V gene encodes CDR1 MNHEY and CDR2 SMNVEV (reference sequence). There are 16 residues in the CDR3. V lost 3 bases to trimming and J lost 0 bases; unmatched junction nucleotides: 5. The CDR3 coding sequence is TGTGCCAGCAGTTTCAGGGGACAGGGTGCTAACTATGGCTACACCTTC. It codes for CASSFRGQGANYGYTF.

This clone was found once. The chain is built from TRBV12-3 or TRBV12-4 and TRBJ1-2; D possibly corresponds to TRBD1 (5 bases). This CDR3 comprises 13 residues. Between the trimmed V and J ends, which lost 3 bases and 8 bases, there was a span of 13 bases. The DNA of the CDR3 is TGTGCCAGCAGTTTTGGCGCAGGGCGCGGCTACACCTTC. Its translation: CASSFGAGRGYTF.

This clone has only one observation. The chain recombines TRBV7-6 with TRBJ1-2; no reliable D call. V shed 5 bases and J shed 3 bases, with 19 bases lying between them. Germline V gene data show CDR1 as SGHVS and CDR2 as FNYEAQ. This CDR3 contains 16 residues. The CDR3: CASSPLAGSEDYGYTF. The CDR3 DNA sequence: TGTGCCAGCAGCCCCCTAGCGGGGTCAGAGGACTATGGCTACACCTTC.